The 14 T cell receptor beta chains below come from one sample, sequenced in a study of technical replicates of blood from a few donors. The repertoire was sequenced with immunoSEQ multiplex PCR; TCRdb's copy has only in-frame clones and lacks some. The sample lists more than 70,000 clones; about 91% were seen once. Sequenced sample: T cells isolated from PBMCs. All receptors derive from a human donor in good health.

This clone has only one observation. The chain couples TRBV4-2 to TRBJ2-5; 8 positions agree with TRBD1. V shed 1 base and J 2 bases; nucleotides not matched to a gene: 6. The CDR3 totals 16 residues. The germline V gene has CDR1 LGHNA and CDR2 YNFKEQ. DNA of the CDR3: TGTGCCAGCAGCCAAGCTTCCGGGACAGGTCAAGAGACCCAGTACTTC. It translates to CASSQASGTGQETQYF.

This clone has just a few counts. The V and J genes are TRBV10-3 and TRBJ1-2, with D hard to call. The CDR3 totals 15 residues. CDR1 and CDR2 from the germline V gene are ENHRY and SYGVKD. V was cut by 3 bases and J by 4 bases, with 15 bases left in between. The CDR3 DNA follows: TGTGCCATCAGTGATCCCGGAGGCGGGTCCTATGGCTACACCTTC. This gives the protein CAISDPGGGSYGYTF.

The rearrangement links TRBV2 to TRBJ2-3; tentative D call: TRBD2 (5 bases). The germline CDR1 and CDR2 sequences are SNHLY and FYNNEI. V gave up 6 bases and J gave up 2 bases, with 6 bases separating them. The CDR3 contains 12 residues. The CDR3 DNA follows: TGTGCCAGCAGCGGGAACACAGATACGCAGTATTTT. This codes for CASSGNTDTQYF.

This clone was found once. The rearrangement joins TRBV28 to TRBJ1-5; D is possibly TRBD1 (6 bases). Germline values: CDR1 MDHEN, CDR2 SYDVKM. The CDR3 spans 15 residues. The ends were cut back, 6 bases at V and 3 bases at J, with 15 bases in the middle. The CDR3 region is CASSHLYRDNQPQHF. The CDR3 DNA is TGTGCCAGCAGCCACCTATACAGGGACAATCAGCCCCAGCATTTT.

The chain employs TRBV5-6 and TRBJ2-7; D uncertain. Germline V gives CDR1 SGHDT, CDR2 YYEEEE. This CDR3 has 14 residues. V dropped 7 bases and J dropped 0 bases, with 14 bases sitting between them. CDR3 DNA sequence: TGTGCCAGCTTGGCAGTGAGGAACTCCTACGAGCAGTACTTC. Its translation is CASLAVRNSYEQYF.

V is TRBV23-1 and J is TRBJ1-3, with 8 bases lining up with TRBD1. TRBV23-1 is placed among ORFs of uncertain function. V shed 1 base and J 4 bases; nucleotides not matched to a gene: 6. The CDR3 spans 16 residues. CDR3 in amino acids: CASSQYSGGIGNTIYF. The CDR3 DNA reads TGCGCCAGCAGTCAATATTCAGGGGGCATCGGAAACACCATATATTTT.

The chain is built from TRBV27 and TRBJ1-5; D is unclear. The CDR3 is made up of 14 amino acids. Germline CDR1 reads MNHEY; CDR2 reads SMNVEV (reference sequence). Trimming took off 0 bases at V and 5 bases at J, with 8 bases between the two ends. CDR3 DNA sequence: TGTGCCAGCAGTTTATCACGGGGAGATCAGCCCCAGCATTTT. It encodes CASSLSRGDQPQHF.

The V and J genes are TRBV28 and TRBJ1-5, with a possible D match to TRBD1 (6 bases). The CDR3 extends over 18 amino acids. Germline values: CDR1 MDHEN, CDR2 SYDVKM. V dropped 2 bases and J dropped 5 bases, with 22 bases sitting between them. The CDR3 nucleotides are TGTGCCAGCAGTTTAGGCTTTTTGGGCAGGGGAATCGATCAGCCCCAGCATTTT. Encoded protein: CASSLGFLGRGIDQPQHF.

The chain uses TRBV30 and TRBJ2-1; D possibly corresponds to TRBD1 (6 bases). The V gene's germline CDR1 is GTSNPN and CDR2 SVGIG (reference sequence). CDR3 length: 13 amino acids. Trimming stripped 0 bases from V and 7 bases from J, with 10 bases between. This CDR3 reads CAWSVQRGNEQFF. The DNA for the CDR3 is TGTGCCTGGAGTGTACAAAGGGGGAATGAGCAGTTCTTC.

The chain is built from TRBV7-3 and TRBJ2-1; TRBD2 matches at 9 bases. Germline trimming cut 8 bases from V and 10 bases from J; bases unmatched to any gene: 9. The CDR3 is 13 amino acids. In germline, CDR1 is SGHTA, CDR2 FQGTGA. CDR3 amino acids: CASGAGGHREQFF. The CDR3 DNA follows: TGTGCCAGCGGAGCGGGGGGACACAGGGAGCAGTTCTTC. Using reference TRBV7-3 and TRBJ2-1 for the parts outside the CDR3, the full variable domain is GAGVSQTPSNKVTEKGKYVELRCDPISGHTALYWYRQSLGQGPEFLIYFQGTGAADDSGLPNDRFFAVRPEGSVSTLKIQRTERGDSAVYLCASGAGGHREQFFGPGTRLTVL.

This chain's CDR3 is CASTTREARTDTQYF. The DNA for the CDR3 is TGTGCCAGCACCACCAGGGAGGCCCGCACAGATACGCAGTATTTT. The chain recombines TRBV27 with TRBJ2-3, with a weak D call TRBD2 (6 bases). Trimming cost V 7 bases and J 1 base, with 15 bases left between them. CDR1 and CDR2 from the germline V gene are MNHEY and SMNVEV (reference sequence). There are 15 residues in the CDR3.

The rearrangement uses TRBV11-3 and TRBJ2-2; 11 nucleotides align to TRBD2. Germline V gene data show CDR1 as SGHNT and CDR2 as YENEEA. This CDR3 has 20 amino acids. V dropped 5 bases and J dropped 4; count of bases not matched to a gene: 18. CDR3 bases: TGTGCCAGCAGCCCGAACGGGGCTAGCGGGAGGCCCATCGGCACCGGGGAGCTGTTTTTT. It yields the protein CASSPNGASGRPIGTGELFF. Full variable domain (remainder filled in from reference TRBV11-3 and TRBJ2-2): EAGVVQSPRYKIIEKKQPVAFWCNPISGHNTLYWYLQNLGQGPELLIRYENEEAVDDSQLPKDRFSAERLKGVDSTLKIQPAELGDSAVYLCASSPNGASGRPIGTGELFFGEGSRLTVL.

The rearrangement uses TRBV11-3 and TRBJ2-7, with D possibly TRBD1 on 5 matching bases. There are 13 residues in the CDR3. CDR1 is SGHNT, CDR2 YENEEA, per germline. V was shortened by 8 bases and J by 2 bases, with 13 bases between the two germline ends. The CDR3 DNA follows: TGTGCCAGCTCACGTGACAGAACCTACGAGCAGTACTTC. This encodes CASSRDRTYEQYF. The full variable domain, its missing parts supplied by reference TRBV11-3 and TRBJ2-7, is EAGVVQSPRYKIIEKKQPVAFWCNPISGHNTLYWYLQNLGQGPELLIRYENEEAVDDSQLPKDRFSAERLKGVDSTLKIQPAELGDSAVYLCASSRDRTYEQYFGPGTRLTVT.

The rearrangement joins TRBV6-5 to TRBJ2-5; a possible D gene is TRBD1 (6 bases). The last part of the DNA fits TRBJ2-7 better; the J call may be wrong. The CDR3 has 14 amino acids. Germline loops: CDR1 MNHEY, CDR2 SVGAGI. Here the CDR3 DNA reads TGTGCCAGCAGCCCCGACAGGCTATCCTACGAGCAGTACTTC. Amino acids: CASSPDRLSYEQYF.